Detailed here is one TCR beta chain. Libraries were prepared by immunoSEQ multiplex PCR; TCRdb keeps only in-frame clonotypes and omits some of them. The repertoire has under 250,000 clones, just under 90% of them found once; the top ten carry 3.5% to 4.5%. The germline gives CDR1 LGHDT, CDR2 YNNKEL (reference sequence). V dropped 0 bases and J dropped 6 bases, with 17 bases sitting between them. The CDR3 spans 16 residues. The data are from a study of blood T cell repertoires in COVID-19. Assignment of participants to cohorts was predicated upon participant-reported clinical history. J is TRBJ1-1 and V is TRBV3-1 (or the pseudogene TRBV3-2), with D perhaps TRBD1 (5 bases). Sequencing was carried out using PBMCs or T cells enriched from blood (not recorded which). The TCR originated in a woman aged 25-40 years with acute COVID-19. CDR3 DNA sequence: TGTGCCAGCAGCCAAGATTTCTCGGCTAGGGGCGCTGAAGCTTTCTTT. Protein sequence: CASSQDFSARGAEAFF.